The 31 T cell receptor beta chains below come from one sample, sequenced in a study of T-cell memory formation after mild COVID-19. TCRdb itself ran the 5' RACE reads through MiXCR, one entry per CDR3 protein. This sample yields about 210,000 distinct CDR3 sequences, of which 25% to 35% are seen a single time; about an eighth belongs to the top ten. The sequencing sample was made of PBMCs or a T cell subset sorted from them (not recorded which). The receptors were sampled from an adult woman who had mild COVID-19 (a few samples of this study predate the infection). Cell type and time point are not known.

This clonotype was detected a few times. CDR3 nucleotides: TGCAGCGTTGCAAGGGGCGCAGGGACAGATACGCAGTATTTT. This codes for CSVARGAGTDTQYF. This chain links TRBV29-1 with TRBJ2-3, with TRBD1 as a possible D gene (5 bases). V lost 4 bases and J lost 3, with 14 bases in between. Germline CDR1 SQVTM, CDR2 ANQGSEA. There are 14 residues in the CDR3.

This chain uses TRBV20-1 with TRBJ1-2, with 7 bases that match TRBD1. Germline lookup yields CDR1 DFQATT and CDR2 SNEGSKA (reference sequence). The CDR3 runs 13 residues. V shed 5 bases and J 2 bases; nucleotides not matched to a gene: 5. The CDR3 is CSADDRDNYGYTF. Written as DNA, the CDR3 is TGCAGTGCTGACGACAGGGACAACTATGGCTACACCTTC.

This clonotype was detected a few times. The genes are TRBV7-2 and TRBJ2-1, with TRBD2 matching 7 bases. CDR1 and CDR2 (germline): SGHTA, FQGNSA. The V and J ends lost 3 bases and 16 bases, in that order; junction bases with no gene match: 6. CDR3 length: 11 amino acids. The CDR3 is CASSLGLKNFF. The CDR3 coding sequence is TGTGCCAGCAGCTTGGGACTAAAGAATTTCTTC. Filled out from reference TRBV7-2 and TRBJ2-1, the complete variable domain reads GAGVSQSPSNKVTEKGKDVELRCDPISGHTALYWYRQSLGQGLEFLIYFQGNSAPDKSGLPSDRFSAERTGGSVSTLTIQRTQQEDSAVYLCASSLGLKNFFGPGTRLTVL.

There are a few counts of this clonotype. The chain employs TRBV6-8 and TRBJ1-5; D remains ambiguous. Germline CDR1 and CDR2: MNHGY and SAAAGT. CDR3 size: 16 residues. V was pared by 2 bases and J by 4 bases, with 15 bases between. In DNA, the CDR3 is TGTGCCAGCAGTTACCCGAAAAAAAGGGTAAATCAGCCCCAGCATTTT. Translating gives CASSYPKKRVNQPQHF.

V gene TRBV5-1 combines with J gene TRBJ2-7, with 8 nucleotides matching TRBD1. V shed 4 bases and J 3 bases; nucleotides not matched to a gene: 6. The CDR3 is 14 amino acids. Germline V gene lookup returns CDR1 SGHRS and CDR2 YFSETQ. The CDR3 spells CASSRDRTSYEQYF. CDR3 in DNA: TGCGCCAGCAGCAGGGACAGGACCAGCTACGAGCAGTACTTC.

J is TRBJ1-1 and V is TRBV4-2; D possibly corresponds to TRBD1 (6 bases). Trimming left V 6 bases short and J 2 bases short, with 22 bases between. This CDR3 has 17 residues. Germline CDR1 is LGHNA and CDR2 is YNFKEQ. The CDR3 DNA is TGTGCCAGCAGTCCTACTGGGGGGCGTGGAAAAAACACTGAAGCTTTCTTT. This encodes CASSPTGGRGKNTEAFF.

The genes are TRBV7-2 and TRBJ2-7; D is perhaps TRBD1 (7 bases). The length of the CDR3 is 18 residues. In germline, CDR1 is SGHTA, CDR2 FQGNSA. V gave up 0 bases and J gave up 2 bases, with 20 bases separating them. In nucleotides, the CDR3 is TGTGCCAGCAGCTTAGCGTTGGCAGGGGGAGGCGTTGCCTACGAGCAGTACTTC. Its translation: CASSLALAGGGVAYEQYF. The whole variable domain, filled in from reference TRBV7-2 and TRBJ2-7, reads GAGVSQSPSNKVTEKGKDVELRCDPISGHTALYWYRQSLGQGLEFLIYFQGNSAPDKSGLPSDRFSAERTGGSVSTLTIQRTQQEDSAVYLCASSLALAGGGVAYEQYFGPGTRLTVT.

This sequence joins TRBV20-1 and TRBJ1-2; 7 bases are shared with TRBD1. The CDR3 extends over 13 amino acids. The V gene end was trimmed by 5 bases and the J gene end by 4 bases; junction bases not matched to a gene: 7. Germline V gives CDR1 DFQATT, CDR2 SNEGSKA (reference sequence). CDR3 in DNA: TGCAGTGCTCGAATCCGACAGGGCTATGGCTACACCTTC. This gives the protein CSARIRQGYGYTF.

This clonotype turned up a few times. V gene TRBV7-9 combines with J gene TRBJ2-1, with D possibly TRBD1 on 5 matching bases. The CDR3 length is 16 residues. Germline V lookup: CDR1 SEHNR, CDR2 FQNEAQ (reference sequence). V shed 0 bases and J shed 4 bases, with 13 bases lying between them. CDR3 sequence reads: CASSLAGAFKYNEQFF. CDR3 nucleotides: TGTGCCAGCAGCTTAGCTGGGGCATTCAAATACAATGAGCAGTTCTTC.

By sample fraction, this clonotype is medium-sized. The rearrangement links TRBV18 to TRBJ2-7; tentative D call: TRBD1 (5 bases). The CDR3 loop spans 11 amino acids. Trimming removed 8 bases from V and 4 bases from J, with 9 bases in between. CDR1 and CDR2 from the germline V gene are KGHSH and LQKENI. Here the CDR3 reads CASSPGYEQYF. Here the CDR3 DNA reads TGTGCCAGCAGCCCAGGGTACGAGCAGTACTTC.

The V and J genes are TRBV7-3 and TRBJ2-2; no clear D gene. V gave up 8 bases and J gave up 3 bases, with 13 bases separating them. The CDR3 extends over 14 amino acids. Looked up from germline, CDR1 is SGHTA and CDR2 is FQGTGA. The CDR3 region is CASHPGSYTGELFF. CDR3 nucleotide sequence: TGTGCCAGCCATCCTGGCTCATACACCGGGGAGCTGTTTTTT. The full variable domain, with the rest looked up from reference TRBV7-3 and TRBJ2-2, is GAGVSQTPSNKVTEKGKYVELRCDPISGHTALYWYRQSLGQGPEFLIYFQGTGAADDSGLPNDRFFAVRPEGSVSTLKIQRTERGDSAVYLCASHPGSYTGELFFGEGSRLTVL.

The CDR3 spells CASSHFLDEQYF. DNA of the CDR3: TGTGCCAGCAGCCATTTTCTCGACGAGCAGTACTTC. The gene calls are TRBV14 and TRBJ2-7; D unresolved. CDR1 SGHDN and CDR2 FVKESK come from the germline V gene. Trimming removed 3 bases from V and 5 bases from J, with 8 bases in between. The CDR3 totals 12 residues.

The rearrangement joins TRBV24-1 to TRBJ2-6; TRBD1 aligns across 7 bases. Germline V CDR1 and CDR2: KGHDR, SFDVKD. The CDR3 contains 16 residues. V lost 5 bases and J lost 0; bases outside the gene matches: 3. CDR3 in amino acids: CATSGAGGSGANVLTF. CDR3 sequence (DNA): TGTGCCACCAGTGGGGCAGGGGGCTCTGGGGCCAACGTCCTGACTTTC.

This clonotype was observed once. The CDR3 protein is CASRAYEQYF. The CDR3 nucleotides are TGTGCCAGCAGAGCCTACGAGCAGTACTTC. This chain links TRBV2 with TRBJ2-7; D uncertain. Trimming shortened V by 6 bases and J by 2 bases, and 2 bases separated the two germline ends. The CDR3 extends over 10 amino acids. Germline V CDR1 and CDR2: SNHLY, FYNNEI. The entire variable domain, with the rest obtained from reference TRBV2 and TRBJ2-7, is as follows: EPEVTQTPSHQVTQMGQEVILRCVPISNHLYFYWYRQILGQKVEFLVSFYNNEISEKSEIFDDQFSVERPDGSNFTLKIRSTKLEDSAMYFCASRAYEQYFGPGTRLTVT.

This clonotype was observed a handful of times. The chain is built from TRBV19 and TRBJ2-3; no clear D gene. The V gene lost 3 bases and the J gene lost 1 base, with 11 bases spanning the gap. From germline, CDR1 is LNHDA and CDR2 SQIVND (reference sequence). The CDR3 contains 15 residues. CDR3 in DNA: TGTGCCAGTAGTATCGGACCCGAGGGCACAGATACGCAGTATTTT. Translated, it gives CASSIGPEGTDTQYF.

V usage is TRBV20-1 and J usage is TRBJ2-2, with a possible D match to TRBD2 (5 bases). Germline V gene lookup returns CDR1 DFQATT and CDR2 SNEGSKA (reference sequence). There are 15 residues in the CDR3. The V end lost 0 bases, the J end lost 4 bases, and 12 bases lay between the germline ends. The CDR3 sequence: CSARDATRGTGELFF. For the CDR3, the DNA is TGCAGTGCTAGAGACGCAACTAGAGGCACCGGGGAGCTGTTTTTT.

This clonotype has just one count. The CDR3 reads CSARDPGGQGYNEQFF. CDR3 coding DNA: TGCAGTGCTAGAGATCCGGGCGGGCAGGGGTACAATGAGCAGTTCTTC. The chain combines TRBV20-1 with TRBJ2-1, with D possibly matching TRBD1 (6 bases). CDR1 is DFQATT and CDR2 is SNEGSKA in the germline V gene (reference sequence). Trimming shortened V by 0 bases and J by 4 bases, and 16 bases separated the two germline ends. This CDR3 is built from 16 residues.

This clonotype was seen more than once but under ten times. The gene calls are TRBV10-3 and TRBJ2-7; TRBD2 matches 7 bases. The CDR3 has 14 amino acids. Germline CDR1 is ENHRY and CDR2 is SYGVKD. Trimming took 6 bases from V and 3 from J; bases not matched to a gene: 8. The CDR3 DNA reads TGTGCCATCAGCGAGGGACTAACCAACTACGAGCAGTACTTC. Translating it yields CAISEGLTNYEQYF.

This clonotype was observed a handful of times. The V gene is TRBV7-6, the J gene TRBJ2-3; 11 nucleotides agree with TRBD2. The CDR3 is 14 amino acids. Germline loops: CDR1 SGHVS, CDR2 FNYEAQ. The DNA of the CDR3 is TGTGTTACGACGAGGCTAGCGGGGGGAGATACGCAGTATTTT. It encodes CVTTRLAGGDTQYF.

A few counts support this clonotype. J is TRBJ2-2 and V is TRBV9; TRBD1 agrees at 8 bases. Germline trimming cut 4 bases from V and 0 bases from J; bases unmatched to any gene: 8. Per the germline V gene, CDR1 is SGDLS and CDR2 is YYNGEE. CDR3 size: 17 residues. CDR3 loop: CASSTPLDRANTGELFF. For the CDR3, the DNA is TGTGCCAGCAGCACACCCCTGGACAGGGCGAACACCGGGGAGCTGTTTTTT.

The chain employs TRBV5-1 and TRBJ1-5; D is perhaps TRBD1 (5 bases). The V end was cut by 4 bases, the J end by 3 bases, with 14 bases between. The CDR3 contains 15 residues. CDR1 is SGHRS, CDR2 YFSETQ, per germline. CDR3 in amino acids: CASSPDGQPNQPQHF. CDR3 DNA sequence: TGCGCCAGCAGCCCAGACGGACAACCCAATCAGCCCCAGCATTTT.

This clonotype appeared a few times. The CDR3 region has the DNA TGTGCCAGCAGCCTAGACAGGGTTGGCAATCAGCCCCAGCATTTT. This translates into CASSLDRVGNQPQHF. The chain recombines TRBV7-3 with TRBJ1-5, with TRBD1 matching over 7 bases. Germline V gene lookup returns CDR1 SGHTA and CDR2 FQGTGA. V shed 5 bases, J shed 2 bases, and the junction held 6 bases outside the gene matches. The CDR3 has 15 amino acids.

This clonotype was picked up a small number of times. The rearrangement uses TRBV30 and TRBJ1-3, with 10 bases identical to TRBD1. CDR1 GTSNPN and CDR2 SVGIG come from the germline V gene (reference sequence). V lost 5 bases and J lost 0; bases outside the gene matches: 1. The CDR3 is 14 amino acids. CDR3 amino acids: CAWGTGVSGNTIYF. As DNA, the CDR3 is TGTGCCTGGGGGACAGGGGTCTCTGGAAACACCATATATTTT.

CDR3 in amino acids: CATSRVAGREAFF. CDR3 coding DNA: TGTGCCACCAGCAGGGTGGCGGGGAGGGAAGCTTTCTTT. The chain joins TRBV15 to TRBJ1-1; D gene uncertain. With 3 bases removed from V and 8 bases from J, the gap between germline ends came to 13 bases. CDR3 length: 13 amino acids. CDR1 LNHNV and CDR2 YYDKDF come from the germline V gene (reference sequence).

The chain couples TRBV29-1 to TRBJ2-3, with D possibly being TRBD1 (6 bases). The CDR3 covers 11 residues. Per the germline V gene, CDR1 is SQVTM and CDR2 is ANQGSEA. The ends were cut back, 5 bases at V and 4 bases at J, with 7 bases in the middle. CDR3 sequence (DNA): TGCAGCGTTAACAGGGCAGATACGCAGTATTTT. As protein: CSVNRADTQYF.

Here the CDR3 DNA reads TGTGCCATCACTAGCCGGGAGCCGCAGTATTTT. It specifies CAITSREPQYF. V and J are TRBV2 and TRBJ2-3; maybe TRBD2 (6 bases). This CDR3 comprises 11 residues. The germline CDR1 and CDR2 sequences are SNHLY and FYNNEI. Trimming removed 10 bases from V and 10 bases from J, with 15 bases in between.

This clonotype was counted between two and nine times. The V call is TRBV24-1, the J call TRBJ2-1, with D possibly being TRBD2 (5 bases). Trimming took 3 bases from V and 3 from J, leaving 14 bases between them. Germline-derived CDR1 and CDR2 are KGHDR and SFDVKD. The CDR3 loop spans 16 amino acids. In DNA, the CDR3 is TGTGCCACCAGTGATGCACACCGGGCGGGCTACAATGAGCAGTTCTTC. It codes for CATSDAHRAGYNEQFF.

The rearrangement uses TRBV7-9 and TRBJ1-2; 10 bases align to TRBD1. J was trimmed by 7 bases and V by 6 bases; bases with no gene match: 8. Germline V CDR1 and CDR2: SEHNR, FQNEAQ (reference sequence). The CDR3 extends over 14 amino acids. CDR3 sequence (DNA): TGTGCCAGCAGAGGGGACAGGGGATGGGGTGGCTACACCTTC. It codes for CASRGDRGWGGYTF.

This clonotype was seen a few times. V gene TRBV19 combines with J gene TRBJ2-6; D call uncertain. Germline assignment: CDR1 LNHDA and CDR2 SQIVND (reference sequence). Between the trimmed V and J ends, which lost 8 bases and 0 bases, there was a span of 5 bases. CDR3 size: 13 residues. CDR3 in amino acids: CASEASGANVLTF. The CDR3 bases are TGTGCCAGTGAGGCCTCTGGGGCCAACGTCCTGACTTTC.

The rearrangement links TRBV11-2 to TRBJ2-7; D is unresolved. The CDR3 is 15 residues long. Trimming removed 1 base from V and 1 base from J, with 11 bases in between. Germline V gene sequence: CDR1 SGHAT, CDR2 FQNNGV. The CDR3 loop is CASSLGGTGSYEQYF. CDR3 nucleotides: TGTGCCAGCAGCTTAGGGGGAACTGGTTCCTACGAGCAGTACTTC.

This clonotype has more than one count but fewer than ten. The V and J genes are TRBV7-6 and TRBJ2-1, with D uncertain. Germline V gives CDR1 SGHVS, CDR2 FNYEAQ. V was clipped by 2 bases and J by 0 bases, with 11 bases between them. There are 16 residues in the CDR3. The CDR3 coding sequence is TGTGCCAGCAGCTTACCTGTAAGGAGCTCCTACAATGAGCAGTTCTTC. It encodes CASSLPVRSSYNEQFF.